These 31 T cell receptor beta chains share one sample of origin, sequenced in a study of cytomegalovirus exposure and HLA in healthy donors. Primers for the PCR totalled 60 Vbeta and 13 Jbeta. Some clones are missing from TCRdb's copy, which holds only in-frame ones; the method was immunoSEQ multiplex PCR. The sample records 95,000 to 100,000 clones, 60% to 75% being singletons. The sample consisted of PBMCs. These receptors were collected from a man aged 50 to 59 in good health and CMV-seronegative.

A note on this clone: This specimen includes other DNA sequences encoding the same CDR3. The chain is built from TRBV4-2 and TRBJ2-7, with a possible D match to TRBD1 (6 bases). Germline CDR1 and CDR2: LGHNA and YNFKEQ. The CDR3 is made up of 16 amino acids. V lost 2 bases to trimming and J lost 3 bases, with 17 bases between them. In nucleotides, the CDR3 is TGTGCCAGCAGCCAATTACAGGGTCGGCCTGACTACGAGCAGTACTTC. It is translated as CASSQLQGRPDYEQYF.

V and J are TRBV18 and TRBJ2-5; weak D call: TRBD2 (5 bases). V was shortened by 6 bases and J by 4 bases, with 9 bases between the two germline ends. The CDR3 length is 12 residues. Germline CDR1 is KGHSH and CDR2 is LQKENI. The CDR3 coding sequence is TGTGCCAGCTCCGAGGGTGGAGAGACCCAGTACTTC. As protein: CASSEGGETQYF.

V and J are TRBV7-9 and TRBJ1-5; D gene unclear. The CDR3 has 13 amino acids. V lost 5 bases, J lost 5 bases, and 10 bases lay in between. Germline lookup yields CDR1 SEHNR and CDR2 FQNEAQ (reference sequence). CDR3 sequence reads: CASSADTHQPQHF. The CDR3 DNA follows: TGTGCCAGCAGCGCCGACACCCATCAGCCCCAGCATTTT. Based on the CDR3 plus reference TRBV7-9 and TRBJ1-5, the full variable domain is DTGVSQNPRHKITKRGQNVTFRCDPISEHNRLYWYRQTLGQGPEFLTYFQNEAQLEKSRLLSDRFSAERPKGSFSTLEIQRTEQGDSAMYLCASSADTHQPQHFGDGTRLSIL.

This clone showed up just a few times. V usage is TRBV2 and J usage is TRBJ2-1; maybe TRBD2 (6 bases). The germline V gene encodes CDR1 SNHLY and CDR2 FYNNEI. The CDR3 is 12 residues long. The V and J ends lost 8 bases and 7 bases respectively, with 12 bases between them. CDR3 amino acids: CASWRGENEQFF. The CDR3 nucleotides read TGTGCCAGCTGGAGGGGTGAAAATGAGCAGTTCTTC.

The V call is TRBV5-1, the J call TRBJ1-4; D is perhaps TRBD1 (5 bases). The V end lost 4 bases, the J end lost 8 bases, and 9 bases lay between the germline ends. Germline V CDR1 and CDR2: SGHRS, YFSETQ. The CDR3 has 12 residues. DNA for the CDR3: TGCGCCAGCAGCAGAGACAGCGAAAAACTGTTTTTT. Encoded protein: CASSRDSEKLFF.

The rearrangement links TRBV19 to TRBJ1-4; TRBD1 matches 7 bases. In germline, CDR1 is LNHDA, CDR2 SQIVND (reference sequence). This CDR3 is built from 15 residues. V trimming: 5 bases; J trimming: 6 bases; junction bases outside the gene matches: 9. CDR3 sequence: CASSEQTRGHEKLFF. CDR3 sequence (DNA): TGTGCCAGTAGTGAGCAGACAAGGGGGCATGAAAAACTGTTTTTT. The whole variable domain, remainder taken from reference TRBV19 and TRBJ1-4, is DGGITQSPKYLFRKEGQNVTLSCEQNLNHDAMYWYRQDPGQGLRLIYYSQIVNDFQKGDIAEGYSVSREKKESFPLTVTSAQKNPTAFYLCASSEQTRGHEKLFFGSGTQLSVL.

The rearrangement uses TRBV28 and TRBJ2-7; D not resolved. The CDR3 is 13 residues long. V was trimmed by 2 bases and J by 0 bases, leaving 5 bases between them. The germline V gene has CDR1 MDHEN and CDR2 SYDVKM. CDR3 sequence reads: CASSLEYSYEQYF. In nucleotides, the CDR3 is TGTGCCAGCAGTTTAGAGTACTCCTACGAGCAGTACTTC.

The V gene is TRBV6-6, the J gene TRBJ2-1; TRBD2 might be the D (6 bases). Germline CDR1 is MNHNY and CDR2 is SVGAGI (reference sequence). Trimming removed 2 bases from V and 4 bases from J, with 12 bases in between. The CDR3 loop spans 15 amino acids. The CDR3 DNA reads TGTGCCAGCAGTTACCTGTCGGGAGCATACAATGAGCAGTTCTTC. This codes for CASSYLSGAYNEQFF.

The rearrangement joins TRBV18 to TRBJ2-4, with TRBD1 as a possible D gene (6 bases). Deletions cut 6 bases from V and 3 bases from J, with 12 bases between. Germline V gene lookup returns CDR1 KGHSH and CDR2 LQKENI. CDR3 length: 14 residues. In nucleotides, the CDR3 is TGTGCCAGCTCTTTGACAGGAGACAAAAACATTCAGTACTTC. The encoded protein is CASSLTGDKNIQYF.

The V and J genes are TRBV2 and TRBJ1-2; D may be TRBD1 (5 bases). Trimming removed 6 bases at V and 4 bases at J, with 18 bases between. From germline, CDR1 is SNHLY and CDR2 FYNNEI. This CDR3 is built from 15 residues. DNA of the CDR3: TGTGCCAGCAGGTCTGGGGCAGGTTCGGGCTATGGCTACACCTTC. Encoded protein: CASRSGAGSGYGYTF.

V usage is TRBV27 and J usage is TRBJ2-2, with D possibly matching TRBD1 (5 bases). The CDR3 has 15 amino acids. Germline V lookup: CDR1 MNHEY, CDR2 SMNVEV (reference sequence). Between the trimmed V and J ends, which lost 5 bases and 3 bases, there was a span of 13 bases. The CDR3 is CASSPLSRDTGELFF. CDR3 nucleotides: TGTGCCAGCAGTCCCCTCAGCAGGGACACCGGGGAGCTGTTTTTT.

This chain uses TRBV7-9 with TRBJ2-6; D remains unclear. V lost 3 bases to trimming and J lost 0 bases, with 3 bases between them. The CDR3 has 14 amino acids. Germline V lookup: CDR1 SEHNR, CDR2 FQNEAQ (reference sequence). The CDR3, as DNA: TGTGCCAGCAGCTTCAACTCTGGGGCCAACGTCCTGACTTTC. Translation gives CASSFNSGANVLTF.

The chain couples TRBV19 to TRBJ1-2; no reliable D call. Between the trimmed V and J ends, which lost 10 bases and 4 bases, there was a span of 13 bases. There are 12 residues in the CDR3. Germline-derived CDR1 and CDR2 are LNHDA and SQIVND (reference sequence). This CDR3 is CATSTLLYGYTF. For the CDR3, the DNA is TGTGCCACTTCGACTCTCCTCTATGGCTACACCTTC.

The chain recombines TRBV5-1 with TRBJ2-2; 7 bases agree with TRBD1. After removal of 4 bases from V and 4 bases from J, the junction contained 10 bases not matched to a gene. The germline gives CDR1 SGHRS, CDR2 YFSETQ. There are 16 residues in the CDR3. CDR3 region: CASSHRDRGTTGELFF. In nucleotides, the CDR3 is TGCGCCAGCAGCCACCGGGACAGAGGGACCACCGGGGAGCTGTTTTTT. Full variable domain (outside the CDR3, taken from reference TRBV5-1 and TRBJ2-2): KAGVTQTPRYLIKTRGQQVTLSCSPISGHRSVSWYQQTPGQGLQFLFEYFSETQRNKGNFPGRFSGRQFSNSRSEMNVSTLELGDSALYLCASSHRDRGTTGELFFGEGSRLTVL.

CDR3 sequence reads: CASSPGTVKNTEAFF. In nucleotides, the CDR3 is TGTGCCAGCAGCCCCGGGACAGTAAAGAACACTGAAGCTTTCTTT. V is TRBV7-2 and J is TRBJ1-1; TRBD1 matches 7 bases. With V trimmed by 5 bases and J by 1 base, 7 bases remained unmatched. CDR1 SGHTA and CDR2 FQGNSA come from the germline V gene. This CDR3 contains 15 residues.

The chain uses TRBV6-6 and TRBJ2-3; D not certain. Trimming stripped 8 bases from V and 3 bases from J, with 12 bases between. The CDR3 sequence is 13 residues long. Germline CDR1 is MNHNY and CDR2 is SVGAGI (reference sequence). The CDR3, as DNA: TGTGCCAGCCAGCGTAGTTTTACAGATACGCAGTATTTT. It specifies CASQRSFTDTQYF.

V and J are TRBV11-2 and TRBJ2-7; D gene unclear. Germline CDR1 SGHAT, CDR2 FQNNGV. The V end lost 1 base, the J end lost 1 base, and 8 bases lay between the germline ends. The length of the CDR3 is 14 residues. CDR3 protein: CASSLVRGSYEQYF. CDR3 bases: TGTGCCAGCAGCTTAGTGCGCGGATCCTACGAGCAGTACTTC.

This clone was seen only a few times. The V gene is TRBV6-5, the J gene TRBJ2-5; D not resolved. With 6 bases removed from V and 2 bases from J, the gap between germline ends came to 4 bases. The CDR3 contains 11 residues. Looked up from germline, CDR1 is MNHEY and CDR2 is SVGAGI. CDR3 residues: CASSRQETQYF. CDR3 nucleotide sequence: TGTGCCAGCAGCCGTCAAGAGACCCAGTACTTC.

This clone was observed a handful of times. The chain combines TRBV6-1 with TRBJ1-5, with D possibly matching TRBD1 (6 bases). This CDR3 spans 14 amino acids. V lost 5 bases and J lost 0, with 8 bases in between. Germline CDR1 reads MNHNS; CDR2 reads SASEGT. The CDR3 spells CASSRTDSNQPQHF. The CDR3 DNA reads TGTGCCAGCAGTCGGACAGATAGCAATCAGCCCCAGCATTTT.

The V gene is TRBV7-9, the J gene TRBJ2-1, with D possibly matching TRBD1 (5 bases). Between the trimmed V and J ends, which lost 1 base and 7 bases, there was a span of 14 bases. This CDR3 has 15 residues. Germline assignment: CDR1 SEHNR and CDR2 FQNEAQ (reference sequence). CDR3 loop: CASSLGGPGGNEQFF. In nucleotides, the CDR3 is TGTGCCAGCAGCTTAGGGGGCCCAGGTGGGAATGAGCAGTTCTTC.

V and J are TRBV29-1 and TRBJ1-4; D ambiguous. Germline V gene sequence: CDR1 SQVTM, CDR2 ANQGSEA. The germline V and J ends were trimmed by 8 bases and 4 bases, with 17 bases remaining between them. CDR3 length: 14 amino acids. The CDR3 is CSPCTDGNNEKLFF. CDR3 DNA sequence: TGCAGCCCCTGCACGGACGGGAATAATGAAAAACTGTTTTTT.

V usage is TRBV5-1 and J usage is TRBJ2-3, with D unclear. Deletions cut 2 bases from V and 2 bases from J, with 6 bases between. The CDR3 runs 13 residues. CDR1 is SGHRS and CDR2 is YFSETQ in the germline V gene. The CDR3 sequence: CASSLHSTDTQYF. The CDR3 DNA follows: TGCGCCAGCAGCTTACATTCCACAGATACGCAGTATTTT.

This clone was detected only a few times. This chain links TRBV19 with TRBJ2-3; the D is unclear. The CDR3 is made up of 13 amino acids. Germline loops: CDR1 LNHDA, CDR2 SQIVND (reference sequence). Trimming removed 3 bases from V and 2 bases from J, with 6 bases in between. The CDR3 is CASSMAFTDTQYF. CDR3 in DNA: TGTGCCAGTAGTATGGCATTCACAGATACGCAGTATTTT.

This clone has a single count. J is TRBJ2-7 and V is TRBV5-1; D unresolved. Germline V lookup: CDR1 SGHRS, CDR2 YFSETQ. This CDR3 spans 14 amino acids. V shed 0 bases and J shed 5 bases, with 12 bases lying between them. CDR3 protein: CASSLVQPLDEQYF. CDR3 DNA sequence: TGCGCCAGCAGCTTGGTACAGCCTTTGGACGAGCAGTACTTC.

This sequence joins TRBV5-1 and TRBJ2-3; D gene unclear. The CDR3 runs to 11 residues. The germline V and J ends were trimmed by 6 bases and 0 bases, with 2 bases remaining between them. Germline V gene data show CDR1 as SGHRS and CDR2 as YFSETQ. The CDR3 loop reads CASTSTDTQYF. The DNA of the CDR3 is TGCGCCAGCACTAGCACAGATACGCAGTATTTT.

The V call is TRBV7-6, the J call TRBJ2-3, with TRBD1 as a possible D gene (8 bases). The CDR3 extends over 15 amino acids. Trimming removed 7 bases from V and 2 bases from J, with 16 bases in between. Per the germline V gene, CDR1 is SGHVS and CDR2 is FNYEAQ. This CDR3 is CASNLQGGTTDTQYF. As DNA, the CDR3 is TGTGCCAGCAACCTACAGGGGGGGACCACAGATACGCAGTATTTT.

The chain uses TRBV5-1 and TRBJ1-1, with TRBD1 as a possible D gene (6 bases). The V and J ends lost 7 bases and 5 bases respectively, with 24 bases between them. Germline CDR1 SGHRS, CDR2 YFSETQ. The CDR3 is 16 residues long. The CDR3 sequence is CASGGGRGYKETEAFF. CDR3 coding DNA: TGCGCCAGCGGGGGGGGGCGGGGTTATAAGGAAACTGAAGCTTTCTTT.

This clone is a singleton in its sample. At one boundary the junction diverges from the germline segment, which might be a read error. This chain connects TRBV2 to TRBJ1-2; TRBD1 aligns across 8 bases. This CDR3 region has 12 residues. Germline V gives CDR1 SNHLY, CDR2 FYNNEI. Written as DNA, the CDR3 is TGTGCCAGCAGTGAAGGGTGGGACAGGCCCTACTTC. As protein: CASSEGWDRPYF.

The chain is built from TRBV18 and TRBJ1-4; the D is unclear. The CDR3 has 13 amino acids. Germline values: CDR1 KGHSH, CDR2 LQKENI. V lost 3 bases and J lost 7, with 9 bases in between. The CDR3: CASSPSGVEKLFF. The DNA of the CDR3 is TGTGCCAGCTCACCCTCCGGGGTTGAAAAACTGTTTTTT.

The V call is TRBV19, the J call TRBJ2-7; a possible D gene is TRBD2 (5 bases). The CDR3 is made up of 15 amino acids. V was shortened by 6 bases and J by 2 bases, with 17 bases between the two germline ends. The germline V gene encodes CDR1 LNHDA and CDR2 SQIVND (reference sequence). The CDR3 loop reads CASRYQDSRAYEQYF. Here the CDR3 DNA reads TGTGCCAGTAGATATCAGGACTCCCGAGCCTACGAGCAGTACTTC.

CDR3 in amino acids: CASSQSLLYEQYF. Written as DNA, the CDR3 is TGCGCCAGCAGCCAGAGCCTCCTCTACGAGCAGTACTTC. The chain has TRBV4-1 and TRBJ2-5; D is undetermined. Judging by the DNA end, TRBJ2-7 fits better; the J call may be wrong. The CDR3 is made up of 13 amino acids. Germline CDR1 and CDR2: MGHRA and YSYEKL.